A selection of T cell receptor beta chains follows, all from one sample in a study of blood T cell repertoires in COVID-19. TCRdb keeps only in-frame clones here, not all; method: immunoSEQ multiplex PCR. In the table there are roughly 240,000 clones, 86% of which are singletons. Sequencing was carried out using peripheral blood. The receptor source for this set is a man between 18 and 35 years old with active or convalescent COVID-19. Each CDR3 is given with its conserved first and last residue. Fields, in order: clone size, J gene, V gene, D gene, CDR3 length, CDR3 DNA, CDR3 protein. The D gene is left open where the match is weak. Clone size is given for some rows only: seen once, a few or many times, or a class if the clone is expanded.

. | TRBJ1-2 | TRBV11-1 | . | 16 | TGTGCCAGCAGCGACCCCAGGGCGACCCTAGGATATGGCTACACCTTC | CASSDPRATLGYGYTF
. | TRBJ2-7 | TRBV19 | . | 15 | TGTGCCAGTAGTACTCGACAGGCTTCTCTCTACGAGCAGTACTTC | CASSTRQASLYEQYF
. | TRBJ1-1 | TRBV5-5 | . | 13 | TGTGCCAGCAGCTTCAGGGTCGGGACTGAAGCTTTCTTT | CASSFRVGTEAFF
. | TRBJ1-5 | TRBV7-9 | . | 14 | TGTGCCAGCAGCCTTTCAGGGGGCAATCAGCCCCAGCATTTT | CASSLSGGNQPQHF
. | TRBJ2-2 | TRBV27 | . | 16 | TGTGCCAGCACCCACGGGGGGCGAACGAACACCGGGGAGCTGTTTTTT | CASTHGGRTNTGELFF
. | TRBJ1-2 | TRBV19 | . | 13 | TGTGCCAGTAGAGGGGACTGGTCTTGGGGCTACACCTTC | CASRGDWSWGYTF
. | TRBJ2-2 | TRBV19 | . | 15 | TGTGCCAGTAGTTCGCAGGGTCTGAACACCGGGGAGCTGTTTTTT | CASSSQGLNTGELFF
. | TRBJ2-7 | TRBV3-1/TRBV3-2 | TRBD2 | 15 | TGTGCCAGCAGCCAGCTTAGCGGGGGGGCTGACGAGCAGTACTTC | CASSQLSGGADEQYF
once | TRBJ2-1 | TRBV9 | TRBD2 | 15 | TGTGCCAGCAGCGTAGGCGCTAGCGGTAGCAATGAGCAGTTCTTC | CASSVGASGSNEQFF
once | TRBJ1-6 | TRBV10-1 | TRBD1 | 15 | TGCGCCAGCAGTGAGGGAACAGGGGTACTTTCACCCCTCCACTTT | CASSEGTGVLSPLHF
. | TRBJ1-4 | TRBV28 | . | 15 | TGTGCCAGCACCCAATGGGCGGGGGGAGAAGAAAAACTGTTTTTT | CASTQWAGGEEKLFF
. | TRBJ2-6 | TRBV4-2 | . | 16 | TGTGCCAGCAGCCAAGTGGAGGGGTTCGGGGCCAACGTCCTGACTTTC | CASSQVEGFGANVLTF
. | TRBJ1-6 | TRBV6-5 | . | 15 | TGTGCCGGCGCGAGGCAGTCCTTTTATAATTCACCCCTCCACTTT | CAGARQSFYNSPLHF
. | TRBJ2-2 | TRBV5-6 | . | 15 | TGTGCCAGCAGCTTGGAGTACATAAACACCGGGGAGCTGTTTTTT | CASSLEYINTGELFF
. | TRBJ2-1 | TRBV2 | . | 13 | TGTGCCAGCGGACGAGCGGCCCCAAGTGAGCAGTTCTTC | CASGRAAPSEQFF
. | TRBJ1-5 | TRBV6-5 | . | 15 | TGTGCCAGCAGTTCCCGGGAACACTCTTATCAGCCCCAGCATTTT | CASSSREHSYQPQHF
once | TRBJ2-5 | TRBV11-3 | TRBD2 | 15 | TGTGCCAGCAGCGACCTAGCGGGAGGGGTAGAGACCCAGTACTTC | CASSDLAGGVETQYF
. | TRBJ2-1 | TRBV7-2 | . | 15 | TGTGCCAGCAGCACCACTAGTGGGGTGTGGGATGAGCAGTTCTTC | CASSTTSGVWDEQFF
. | TRBJ2-7 | TRBV11-1 | . | 15 | TGTGCCAGCAGCCCGGTTTGGCGGGGCAGCTACGAGCAGTACTTC | CASSPVWRGSYEQYF
. | TRBJ1-5 | TRBV12-5 | . | 11 | TGTGCTAGTGGTTTTATAGAACCCCAGCATTTT | CASGFIEPQHF
. | TRBJ2-4 | TRBV2 | TRBD1 | 13 | TGTGCCAGCCAGGACAGGGTGTCAAACATTCAGTACTTC | CASQDRVSNIQYF
once | TRBJ2-1 | TRBV6-2/TRBV6-3 | TRBD2 | 15 | TGTGCCAGCAGTCCCTCGGAGCGGGAGACTTATGAGCAGTTCTTC | CASSPSERETYEQFF
. | TRBJ1-1 | TRBV18 | . | 13 | TGTGCCAGCTTCCTGGGAGGCAACACTGAAGCTTTCTTT | CASFLGGNTEAFF
. | TRBJ1-4 | TRBV5-6 | . | 13 | TGTGCCAGCAGCCCGACCGGAGGGGAAAAACTGTTTTTT | CASSPTGGEKLFF
. | TRBJ2-7 | TRBV7-2 | . | 14 | TGTGCCAGCAGCTTCGGGCTAGCTGGCTACGAGCAGTACTTC | CASSFGLAGYEQYF
. | TRBJ1-2 | TRBV6-5 | . | 14 | TGTGCCAGCAGTCGGGACACGGTCAACTATGGCTACACCTTC | CASSRDTVNYGYTF
. | TRBJ1-2 | TRBV29-1 | . | 13 | TGCAGCGTTGAATTTGGCATCCGCTATGGCTACACCTTC | CSVEFGIRYGYTF
. | TRBJ2-1 | TRBV10-3 | TRBD1 | 14 | TGTGCCATCAGTGAGGACAGGGGTACCAATGAGCAGTTCTTC | CAISEDRGTNEQFF
. | TRBJ1-1 | TRBV12-5 | TRBD1 | 16 | TGTGCTAGTGGTTTGGTACTGCAGGGGGTAATTACTGAAGCTTTCTTT | CASGLVLQGVITEAFF
few | TRBJ2-2 | TRBV11-2 | TRBD1 | 14 | TGTGCCGCGAGGGGGCAGACGAACACCGGGGAGCTGTTTTTT | CAARGQTNTGELFF
. | TRBJ1-2 | TRBV29-1 | . | 9 | TGCAGCGTTGCGGATGGCTACACCTTC | CSVADGYTF
. | TRBJ2-7 | TRBV7-9 | TRBD2 | 14 | TGTGCCAGCAGCTCCTATAGCGGGGGCAACGAGCAGTACTTC | CASSSYSGGNEQYF
. | TRBJ1-1 | TRBV7-3 | TRBD1 | 13 | TGTGCCAGCAGCTCACGACAGGGGGCTGAAGCTTTCTTT | CASSSRQGAEAFF
. | TRBJ2-1 | TRBV5-1 | TRBD2 | 16 | TGCGCCAGCAGCTTCCTAGCGGGGGGCCCATATAATGAGCAGTTCTTC | CASSFLAGGPYNEQFF
. | TRBJ2-7 | TRBV21-1 | . | 15 | TGTGCCAGCAGCAAATACCAGCCGGCGGCCCACGAGCAGTACTTC | CASSKYQPAAHEQYF
. | TRBJ2-7 | TRBV30 | TRBD2 | 14 | TGTGCCTGGAGTGTCTTAGCGGGTCACTACGAGCAGTACTTC | CAWSVLAGHYEQYF
few | TRBJ2-5 | TRBV6-6 | TRBD2 | 14 | TGTGCCAGCAGCCGACTAGCGGGGGGCCAGACCCAGTACTTC | CASSRLAGGQTQYF
. | TRBJ2-2 | TRBV27 | . | 13 | TGTGCCAGCAGTTTAATCTTCACCGGGGAGCTGTTTTTT | CASSLIFTGELFF
few | TRBJ2-3 | TRBV4-3 | . | 15 | TGCGCCAGCAGCCAACAGGACAGCCCGGCTTTAACGCAGTATTTT | CASSQQDSPALTQYF
. | TRBJ2-3 | TRBV5-1 | TRBD2 | 16 | TGCGCCAGCAGCACTCTAGCGGAACAATCTACAGATACGCAGTATTTT | CASSTLAEQSTDTQYF
once | TRBJ1-3 | TRBV5-4 | . | 14 | TGTGCCAGCAGCACCTACAGGGCTGGAAACACCATATATTTT | CASSTYRAGNTIYF
few | TRBJ2-2 | TRBV4-2 | . | 14 | TGTGCCAGCAGCCAAGATGAGGAGAGGGTGGAGCTGTTTTTT | CASSQDEERVELFF
. | TRBJ1-2 | TRBV19 | TRBD1 | 15 | TGTGCCAGTAGTGCCACAGGGGGCGCAGGACTCGGCTACACCTTC | CASSATGGAGLGYTF
. | TRBJ2-2 | TRBV6-2/TRBV6-3 | TRBD1 | 14 | TGTGCCAGCAGTTTGGACAGGGGGCGCCGGGAGCTGTTTTTT | CASSLDRGRRELFF
. | TRBJ1-6 | TRBV5-4 | TRBD1 | 14 | TGTGCCTCCAGGGGGGATTTCGATAATTCACCCCTCCACTTT | CASRGDFDNSPLHF
. | TRBJ1-3 | TRBV7-6 | TRBD1 | 15 | TGTGCCAGCAGCTCCGGACAGGGGGCGGAAAACACCATATATTTT | CASSSGQGAENTIYF
. | TRBJ1-5 | TRBV2 | . | 16 | TGTGCCAGCAGCCCCACGGGTGCGGGGGTCCGTCAGCCCCAGCATTTT | CASSPTGAGVRQPQHF
. | TRBJ2-7 | TRBV6-4 | . | 9 | TGTGCCAGCACATACGAGCAGTACTTC | CASTYEQYF
. | TRBJ2-7 | TRBV5-4 | . | 13 | TGTGCCAGCAGCTGGGGAGACTCCTACGAGCAGTACTTC | CASSWGDSYEQYF
. | TRBJ1-1 | TRBV6-5 | . | 14 | TGTGCCAGCGGAAGTTGGGGAGTGGGCACTGAAGCTTTCTTT | CASGSWGVGTEAFF
. | TRBJ1-5 | TRBV28 | TRBD1 | 18 | TGTGCCAGCAGTACGCCTCGGGACAGGCGCTTCGGCAATCAGCCCCAGCATTTT | CASSTPRDRRFGNQPQHF
. | TRBJ2-3 | TRBV7-9 | . | 16 | TGTGCCAGCAGCTTAGAAAGAGTTCGGGGTACAGATACGCAGTATTTT | CASSLERVRGTDTQYF